Listed below are T cell receptor beta chains from one sample, sequenced in a study of shared clonotypes between healthy human individuals. The protocol was immunoSEQ multiplex PCR, while the TCRdb copy is restricted to in-frame clones and leaves out a portion. The table lists around 500,000 clones, less than 80% of them singletons, with approximately 12% in the top ten. The sequenced sample consisted of PBMCs. The receptors derive from a middle-aged woman in good health. Some clones in this sample may be carry-over from other donors' samples. Each CDR3 is given with its conserved first and last residue. D genes are given only for firm matches. The size field is filled for only some rows; it gives once, few, many or a size class.

clone size: NA; V gene: TRBV18; J gene: TRBJ1-1; D gene: NA; CDR3 DNA: TGTGCCAGCTCACCACCGGTGAACACTGAAGCTTTCTTT; CDR3 protein: CASSPPVNTEAFF
clone size: NA; V gene: TRBV5-1; J gene: TRBJ2-7; D gene: NA; CDR3 DNA: TGCGCCAGCAGCGGAGAGGGACGGAGCTCCTACGAGCAGTACTTC; CDR3 protein: CASSGEGRSSYEQYF
clone size: NA; V gene: TRBV11-2; J gene: TRBJ2-1; D gene: NA; CDR3 DNA: TGTGCCAGCAGCTTAGCGATGTACAATGAGCAGTTCTTC; CDR3 protein: CASSLAMYNEQFF
clone size: NA; V gene: TRBV2; J gene: TRBJ2-3; D gene: NA; CDR3 DNA: TGTGCCAGCAGCGCCGGACACCTAGAGACGCAGTATTTT; CDR3 protein: CASSAGHLETQYF
clone size: NA; V gene: TRBV4-2; J gene: TRBJ2-2; D gene: NA; CDR3 DNA: TGTGCCAGCAGCCAAGACCCGGTGGGGACCCAGCTTCACCGGGAGCTGTTTTTT; CDR3 protein: CASSQDPVGTQLHRELFF
clone size: once; V gene: TRBV10-2; J gene: TRBJ2-2; D gene: NA; CDR3 DNA: TGCGCCAGCAGACCTCCACGGGACACCGGGGAGCTGTTTTTT; CDR3 protein: CASRPPRDTGELFF
clone size: NA; V gene: TRBV28; J gene: TRBJ1-4; D gene: NA; CDR3 DNA: TGTGCCAGCAGCCTTTGGGGGAGGTTTAATGAAAAACTGTTTTTT; CDR3 protein: CASSLWGRFNEKLFF
clone size: NA; V gene: TRBV19; J gene: TRBJ2-5; D gene: NA; CDR3 DNA: TGTGCCAGTAGTATAGCAGCGCGGGGGCTTGAGACCCAGTACTTC; CDR3 protein: CASSIAARGLETQYF
clone size: NA; V gene: TRBV5-4; J gene: TRBJ2-7; D gene: NA; CDR3 DNA: TGTGCCAGCAGCTTAGGCGGGCCTAGCTACGAGCAGTACTTC; CDR3 protein: CASSLGGPSYEQYF
clone size: NA; V gene: TRBV7-9; J gene: TRBJ1-2; D gene: TRBD1; CDR3 DNA: TGTGCCAGCAGCGCCAGGGAAGGGGGCCGGTATGGCTACACCTTC; CDR3 protein: CASSAREGGRYGYTF
clone size: NA; V gene: TRBV5-4; J gene: TRBJ1-1; D gene: NA; CDR3 DNA: TGTGCCAGCAGCGAGCGCTTAGGGGGATTAACTGAAGCTTTCTTT; CDR3 protein: CASSERLGGLTEAFF
clone size: NA; V gene: TRBV27; J gene: TRBJ2-1; D gene: TRBD2; CDR3 DNA: TGTGCCAGCAGTCCCGGACTAGCGGGGTACAATGAGCAGTTCTTC; CDR3 protein: CASSPGLAGYNEQFF
clone size: NA; V gene: TRBV15; J gene: TRBJ1-4; D gene: TRBD1; CDR3 DNA: TGTGCCACCAGCAGAGAGGACAGGGTGCATGAAAAACTGTTTTTT; CDR3 protein: CATSREDRVHEKLFF
clone size: NA; V gene: TRBV7-8; J gene: TRBJ2-7; D gene: NA; CDR3 DNA: TGTGCCAGCAGCTTAGGTCCGGGTCCCTACGAGCAGTACTTC; CDR3 protein: CASSLGPGPYEQYF
clone size: NA; V gene: TRBV9; J gene: TRBJ2-3; D gene: TRBD2; CDR3 DNA: TGTGCCAGTAGCGGGAGTTCAAGCACAGATACGCAGTATTTT; CDR3 protein: CASSGSSSTDTQYF
clone size: NA; V gene: TRBV4-2; J gene: TRBJ2-3; D gene: NA; CDR3 DNA: TGTGCCAGCAGCCCCCGGGGGAGTCCCACAGATACGCAGTATTTT; CDR3 protein: CASSPRGSPTDTQYF
clone size: NA; V gene: TRBV29-1; J gene: TRBJ1-1; D gene: NA; CDR3 DNA: TGCAGCGTTGGGGGGCACACTGAAGCTTTCTTT; CDR3 protein: CSVGGHTEAFF
clone size: NA; V gene: TRBV20-1; J gene: TRBJ1-5; D gene: NA; CDR3 DNA: TGCAGTGCTCTCGCCTGGGGGCCCCAGCATTTT; CDR3 protein: CSALAWGPQHF
clone size: NA; V gene: TRBV10-3; J gene: TRBJ2-1; D gene: TRBD2; CDR3 DNA: TGTGCCATTCGACCGGGACTAGCGGGACCAGCCGGGAATGAGCAGTTCTTC; CDR3 protein: CAIRPGLAGPAGNEQFF
clone size: NA; V gene: TRBV7-9; J gene: TRBJ1-4; D gene: NA; CDR3 DNA: TGTGCCAGCAGGCACAGTAATGAAAAACTGTTTTTT; CDR3 protein: CASRHSNEKLFF
clone size: NA; V gene: TRBV7-9; J gene: TRBJ2-5; D gene: NA; CDR3 DNA: TGTGCCAGCACCCCCGACAGGTACCAAGAGACCCAGTACTTC; CDR3 protein: CASTPDRYQETQYF
clone size: NA; V gene: TRBV10-1; J gene: TRBJ1-3; D gene: NA; CDR3 DNA: TGCGCCAGCAGTGGGACCTCTGGAAACACCATATATTTT; CDR3 protein: CASSGTSGNTIYF
clone size: many; V gene: TRBV5-1; J gene: TRBJ2-1; D gene: TRBD2; CDR3 DNA: TGCGCCAGCAGCTCCGTACTAGCGGGCCGATACAATGAGCAGTTCTTC; CDR3 protein: CASSSVLAGRYNEQFF
clone size: NA; V gene: TRBV2; J gene: TRBJ1-5; D gene: NA; CDR3 DNA: TGTGCCAGCGGGGCCTGGAATCAGCCCCAGCATTTT; CDR3 protein: CASGAWNQPQHF
clone size: once; V gene: TRBV5-1; J gene: TRBJ2-7; D gene: NA; CDR3 DNA: TGCGCCAGCAGCTTGCTAACAGGGATGGGAGAGCAGTACTTC; CDR3 protein: CASSLLTGMGEQYF
clone size: many; V gene: TRBV7-8; J gene: TRBJ1-1; D gene: NA; CDR3 DNA: TGTGCCAGCAGCTTAGGAGGGGGGAACACTGAAGCTTTCTTT; CDR3 protein: CASSLGGGNTEAFF
clone size: few; V gene: TRBV5-6; J gene: TRBJ2-5; D gene: TRBD1; CDR3 DNA: TGTGCCAGCAGCCCGGACAGGGACTCTGAGGAGACCCAGTACTTC; CDR3 protein: CASSPDRDSEETQYF
clone size: once; V gene: TRBV27; J gene: TRBJ2-5; D gene: TRBD2; CDR3 DNA: TGTGCCAGCAGACCTAGCGGGAGGGACCAAGAGACCCAGTACTTC; CDR3 protein: CASRPSGRDQETQYF
clone size: NA; V gene: TRBV5-4; J gene: TRBJ2-5; D gene: TRBD1; CDR3 DNA: TGTGCCAGCAGTTACGGACAGGGAAGGACTAAAGAGACCCAGTACTTC; CDR3 protein: CASSYGQGRTKETQYF
clone size: NA; V gene: TRBV11-2; J gene: TRBJ2-1; D gene: TRBD1; CDR3 DNA: TGTGCCAGCAGCCCCGGACAGGGTTACAATGAGCAGTTCTTC; CDR3 protein: CASSPGQGYNEQFF
clone size: few; V gene: TRBV6-6; J gene: TRBJ2-7; D gene: TRBD2; CDR3 DNA: TGTGCCAGCAGTTACCGTAAGAGCGGGAGTGCCTACGAGCAGTACTTC; CDR3 protein: CASSYRKSGSAYEQYF
clone size: NA; V gene: TRBV25-1; J gene: TRBJ2-1; D gene: NA; CDR3 DNA: TGTGCCAGCAGTGGAGCCGGGCTAGATGAGCAGTTCTTC; CDR3 protein: CASSGAGLDEQFF
clone size: NA; V gene: TRBV6-1; J gene: TRBJ1-2; D gene: NA; CDR3 DNA: TGTGCCAGCAGTGAATCGCCTCGCGTGGATGGCTACACCTTC; CDR3 protein: CASSESPRVDGYTF
clone size: NA; V gene: TRBV5-6; J gene: TRBJ2-3; D gene: NA; CDR3 DNA: TGTGCCAGCAGCTTGGGGCCAAACACAGATACGCAGTATTTT; CDR3 protein: CASSLGPNTDTQYF
clone size: NA; V gene: TRBV9; J gene: TRBJ2-3; D gene: TRBD2; CDR3 DNA: TGTGCCAGCAGCGTCGGGACTAGCGGGAGGGCCGGTGCAGATACGCAGTATTTT; CDR3 protein: CASSVGTSGRAGADTQYF
clone size: NA; V gene: TRBV27; J gene: TRBJ2-3; D gene: TRBD2; CDR3 DNA: TGTGCCAGCAGTTTTCGTAGGTCTCTAGCGGGAGGACCCCGAGATACGCAGTATTTT; CDR3 protein: CASSFRRSLAGGPRDTQYF
clone size: NA; V gene: TRBV2; J gene: TRBJ2-1; D gene: TRBD2; CDR3 DNA: TGTGCCAGCACCAGCGGGAGGGGGGTGAATGAGCAGTTCTTC; CDR3 protein: CASTSGRGVNEQFF
clone size: NA; V gene: TRBV7-9; J gene: TRBJ2-7; D gene: NA; CDR3 DNA: TGTGCCAGCAGCCTCCTAGACTACAGGGTCTCCTACGAGCAGTACTTC; CDR3 protein: CASSLLDYRVSYEQYF
clone size: NA; V gene: TRBV18; J gene: TRBJ2-7; D gene: TRBD2; CDR3 DNA: TGTGCCAGCTCACCGTTACTAGCGGGAGGTTCCTACGAGCAGTACTTC; CDR3 protein: CASSPLLAGGSYEQYF